One and the same sample provided the 4 T cell receptor beta chains below, sequenced in a study of cytomegalovirus exposure and HLA in healthy donors. The data were produced by immunoSEQ multiplex PCR, yet TCRdb's version contains in-frame clones alone and is incomplete. The data contain 150,000 to 200,000 clones, over 80% of them singletons. The sample comprised PBMCs. All receptors derive from a man aged 25 to 40 in good health and CMV-seropositive.

The chain recombines TRBV18 with TRBJ2-7; D possibly corresponds to TRBD2 (5 bases). Trimming removed 3 bases at V and 5 bases at J, with 20 bases between. Germline V CDR1 and CDR2: KGHSH, LQKENI. The CDR3 covers 16 residues. CDR3 DNA sequence: TGTGCCAGCTCACCTCCACGGGGAAGGGTCGGCAACGAGCAGTACTTC. Its translation is CASSPPRGRVGNEQYF.

This clone occurred once. V usage is TRBV9 and J usage is TRBJ2-1, with 14 bases lining up with TRBD2. After removal of 0 bases from V and 9 bases from J, the junction contained 11 bases not matched to a gene. This CDR3 has 18 residues. In germline, CDR1 is SGDLS, CDR2 YYNGEE. CDR3 sequence (DNA): TGTGCCAGCAGCGTAGTTCCTCTGACTAGCGGGGGGGTAGGTGAGCAGTTCTTC. The encoded protein is CASSVVPLTSGGVGEQFF.

This sequence joins TRBV11-2 and TRBJ1-6; D uncertain. The CDR3 has 16 residues. V gave up 6 bases and J gave up 0 bases, with 12 bases separating them. Germline values: CDR1 SGHAT, CDR2 FQNNGV. CDR3: CASRQDRSSYNSPLHF. In DNA, the CDR3 is TGTGCCAGCAGGCAAGATAGGAGCTCCTATAATTCACCCCTCCACTTT.

This sequence joins TRBV4-3 and TRBJ1-5; 9 positions agree with TRBD1. The CDR3 has 15 residues. V trimming: 1 base; J trimming: 7 bases; junction bases outside the gene matches: 5. CDR1 and CDR2 (germline): LGHNA, YSLEER. The CDR3 DNA sequence: TGCGCCAGCAGCCAAGCCACAGGGGGCGAACAGCCCCAGCATTTT. Its protein product is CASSQATGGEQPQHF.